Below, 30 T cell receptor beta chains from the same sample are listed, as sequenced in a study of PD-L1 blockade in urothelial cancer. Assay: immunoSEQ multiplex PCR; the TCRdb copy retains only in-frame clones and omits some. The table has tens of thousands of clones, roughly four fifths seen once. The time point is: pretreatment peripheral blood. Specimen: PBMCs, collected around atezolizumab (anti-PD-L1) treatment. These receptors were collected from a man in his 70s with urothelial cancer.

CDR3 nucleotide sequence: TGTGCCAGCAGTACCCCCCCCGCCGGTGTCTATGGCTACACCTTC. Protein product: CASSTPPAGVYGYTF. V and J are TRBV7-2 and TRBJ1-2; D gene uncertain. The length of the CDR3 is 15 residues. Germline lookup yields CDR1 SGHTA and CDR2 FQGNSA. The V end lost 6 bases, the J end lost 4 bases, and 18 bases lay between the germline ends.

The gene calls are TRBV28 and TRBJ2-5, with D maybe TRBD2 (6 bases). V shed 9 bases and J shed 5 bases, with 13 bases lying between them. Germline V gives CDR1 MDHEN, CDR2 SYDVKM. The CDR3 is 12 residues long. The CDR3 sequence: CASWGVGETQYF. For the CDR3, the DNA is TGTGCCAGTTGGGGGGTCGGGGAGACCCAGTACTTC.

The chain joins TRBV5-4 to TRBJ1-6; 8 bases agree with TRBD1. The germline V gene has CDR1 SGHNT and CDR2 YYREEE (reference sequence). Trimming cost V 4 bases and J 6 bases; bases outside gene matches: 3. CDR3 length: 14 amino acids. The CDR3 bases are TGTGCCAGCAGCCTCAGGGGGCCTAATTCACCCCTCCACTTT. Amino acids: CASSLRGPNSPLHF.

The V gene is TRBV27, the J gene TRBJ1-1; the match to TRBD1 covers 9 bases. The CDR3 runs 14 residues. Germline assignment: CDR1 MNHEY and CDR2 SMNVEV (reference sequence). V shed 8 bases and J 5 bases; nucleotides not matched to a gene: 9. Here the CDR3 reads CASSSQGAFTEAFF. CDR3 bases: TGTGCCAGCTCCTCACAGGGGGCATTTACTGAAGCTTTCTTT.

This chain joins TRBV19 and TRBJ2-3, with 7 bases lining up with TRBD2. After removal of 8 bases from V and 2 bases from J, the junction contained 4 bases not matched to a gene. Germline assignment: CDR1 LNHDA and CDR2 SQIVND (reference sequence). The CDR3 loop spans 13 amino acids. CDR3 sequence reads: CASALAVTDTQYF. The CDR3 DNA is TGTGCCAGTGCGCTAGCGGTCACAGATACGCAGTATTTT. The full variable domain, in which reference TRBV19 and TRBJ2-3 provide the parts outside the CDR3, is DGGITQSPKYLFRKEGQNVTLSCEQNLNHDAMYWYRQDPGQGLRLIYYSQIVNDFQKGDIAEGYSVSREKKESFPLTVTSAQKNPTAFYLCASALAVTDTQYFGPGTRLTVL.

The gene calls are TRBV4-1 and TRBJ2-5; D perhaps matches TRBD1 (5 bases). The CDR3 is 15 amino acids. Trimming took off 0 bases at V and 1 base at J, with 9 bases between the two ends. Germline V gene lookup returns CDR1 MGHRA and CDR2 YSYEKL. The chain's CDR3 is CASSQDGASQETQYF. Here the CDR3 DNA reads TGCGCCAGCAGCCAAGATGGGGCCAGCCAAGAGACCCAGTACTTC.

The gene calls are TRBV11-1 and TRBJ2-3; 7 bases are shared with TRBD1. This CDR3 has 13 residues. Germline CDR1 and CDR2: SGHAT and FQDESV (reference sequence). Trimming cost V 10 bases and J 3 bases; bases outside gene matches: 7. The CDR3 region is CATRLTGTDTQYF. Written as DNA, the CDR3 is TGTGCCACCCGGCTGACAGGGACAGATACGCAGTATTTT.

The V call is TRBV5-1, the J call TRBJ2-1, with a tentative D call TRBD1 (6 bases). Germline values: CDR1 SGHRS, CDR2 YFSETQ. CDR3 length equals 14 residues. V lost 6 bases, J lost 0 bases, and 10 bases lay in between. The CDR3 DNA sequence: TGCGCCAGCACCAGGACAGACTCCTACAATGAGCAGTTCTTC. It encodes CASTRTDSYNEQFF.

CDR3: CASSSRTSGSTDTQYF. The CDR3, as DNA: TGTGCCAGCAGCTCCCGGACTAGCGGGAGTACAGATACGCAGTATTTT. This chain connects TRBV7-9 to TRBJ2-3, with TRBD2 matching over 13 bases. Germline loops: CDR1 SEHNR, CDR2 FQNEAQ (reference sequence). V lost 4 bases to trimming and J lost 3 bases; unmatched junction nucleotides: 4. The CDR3 is 16 residues long.

The rearrangement joins TRBV7-9 to TRBJ2-1; 11 bases line up with TRBD1. Trimming took 5 bases from V and 7 from J; bases not matched to a gene: 4. CDR3 size: 14 residues. CDR1 and CDR2 (germline): SEHNR, FQNEAQ (reference sequence). CDR3 amino acids: CASSPGTGGNEQFF. CDR3 in DNA: TGTGCCAGCAGCCCCGGGACAGGGGGTAATGAGCAGTTCTTC.

The chain joins TRBV28 to TRBJ2-3, with D possibly being TRBD2 (6 bases). This CDR3 comprises 19 residues. Trimming took off 4 bases at V and 0 bases at J, with 23 bases between the two ends. Germline assignment: CDR1 MDHEN and CDR2 SYDVKM. CDR3 nucleotides: TGTGCCAGCAGTTCGCGGGGCTTCCGGACCACCCTGAGCACAGATACGCAGTATTTT. Its protein is CASSSRGFRTTLSTDTQYF.

This chain connects TRBV7-9 to TRBJ2-7; TRBD1 matches 10 bases. The CDR3 length is 15 residues. The V and J ends lost 5 bases and 6 bases, in that order; junction bases with no gene match: 10. The germline V gene encodes CDR1 SEHNR and CDR2 FQNEAQ (reference sequence). The CDR3 reads CASSQPGTGAGEQYF. The CDR3 bases are TGTGCCAGCAGCCAACCCGGGACAGGGGCAGGCGAGCAGTACTTC.

The CDR3 loop reads CASTPRSGADPPQGDTGELFF. CDR3 nucleotide sequence: TGCGCCAGCACCCCCCGTAGCGGGGCAGACCCCCCCCAAGGGGACACCGGGGAGCTGTTTTTT. The chain carries TRBV10-1 and TRBJ2-2, with TRBD2 matching over 8 bases. Trimming took 7 bases from V and 3 from J; bases not matched to a gene: 25. This CDR3 is 21 amino acids long. The V gene's germline CDR1 is WNHNN and CDR2 SYGVQD (reference sequence).

The chain recombines TRBV30 with TRBJ1-4; D is unclear. The CDR3 is 13 amino acids. Trimming left V 1 base short and J 5 bases short, with 8 bases between. Per germline, CDR1 GTSNPN and CDR2 SVGIG (reference sequence). For the CDR3, the DNA is TGTGCCTGGAGTGCGGGAAGGAATGAAAAACTGTTTTTT. Its protein is CAWSAGRNEKLFF.

This rearrangement joins TRBV2 to TRBJ2-2, with 11 positions matching TRBD2. CDR1 SNHLY and CDR2 FYNNEI come from the germline V gene. With V trimmed by 6 bases and J by 1 base, 4 bases remained unmatched. The CDR3 is 16 amino acids. The CDR3 DNA sequence: TGTGCCAGCAGCCTAGCGGGAGGATGGAACACCGGGGAGCTGTTTTTT. Translated: CASSLAGGWNTGELFF.

For the CDR3, the DNA is TGTGCCAGCAGCGAGGACAGGGGGCCCGGCCTTAATGAAAAACTGTTTTTT. This translates into CASSEDRGPGLNEKLFF. The chain joins TRBV5-4 to TRBJ1-4; 11 bases match TRBD1. Germline loops: CDR1 SGHNT, CDR2 YYREEE (reference sequence). Trimming removed 4 bases from V and 4 bases from J; junction bases left unmatched: 9. The CDR3 length is 17 residues.

The V call is TRBV7-3, the J call TRBJ1-1; no reliable D call. V lost 2 bases and J lost 5, with 9 bases in between. Germline V CDR1 and CDR2: SGHTA, FQGTGA. This CDR3 has 13 amino acids. CDR3 in DNA: TGTGCCAGCAGCTTAGGTTCTAGAACTGAAGCTTTCTTT. Protein product: CASSLGSRTEAFF.

The CDR3 DNA reads TGTGCCAGCAGAAACAGGGCCCCCATGTACGAGCAGTACTTC. Its protein is CASRNRAPMYEQYF. The gene calls are TRBV28 and TRBJ2-7; possibly TRBD1 for D (6 bases). Trimming shortened V by 6 bases and J by 4 bases, and 16 bases separated the two germline ends. This CDR3 has 14 amino acids. CDR1 MDHEN and CDR2 SYDVKM come from the germline V gene. The full variable domain, in which reference TRBV28 and TRBJ2-7 provide the parts outside the CDR3, is DVKVTQSSRYLVKRTGEKVFLECVQDMDHENMFWYRQDPGLGLRLIYFSYDVKMKEKGDIPEGYSVSREKKERFSLILESASTNQTSMYLCASRNRAPMYEQYFGPGTRLTVT.

The V and J genes are TRBV11-3 and TRBJ2-7; 10 nucleotides match TRBD1. The germline CDR1 and CDR2 sequences are SGHNT and YENEEA. Trimming removed 3 bases from V and 2 bases from J; junction bases left unmatched: 4. The CDR3 consists of 15 residues. CDR3 loop: CASSFMGTGAYEQYF. The CDR3 DNA sequence: TGTGCCAGCAGCTTTATGGGGACAGGGGCCTACGAGCAGTACTTC.

The gene calls are TRBV11-1 and TRBJ2-1, with D maybe TRBD2 (6 bases). Germline lookup yields CDR1 SGHAT and CDR2 FQDESV (reference sequence). The CDR3 runs to 14 residues. Trimming shortened V by 3 bases and J by 7 bases, and 13 bases separated the two germline ends. DNA of the CDR3: TGTGCCAGCAGCTTCCGGGGGAACTATAATGAGCAGTTCTTC. Translation gives CASSFRGNYNEQFF.

The rearrangement links TRBV6-6 to TRBJ2-2; the match to TRBD2 covers 9 bases. V dropped 0 bases and J dropped 7; count of bases not matched to a gene: 6. Germline V CDR1 and CDR2: MNHNY, SVGAGI (reference sequence). The CDR3 covers 16 residues. In DNA form, the CDR3 reads TGTGCCAGCAGTTACTCAGCTAGCGGGGAGGGCGGGGAGCTGTTTTTT. It is translated as CASSYSASGEGGELFF.

The chain uses TRBV5-4 and TRBJ1-2; TRBD1 might be the D (5 bases). The CDR3 is made up of 14 amino acids. V was pared by 3 bases and J by 4 bases, with 13 bases between. Germline lookup yields CDR1 SGHNT and CDR2 YYREEE (reference sequence). The CDR3, as DNA: TGTGCCAGCAGCTCCACAGGCGCCCGCTATGGCTACACCTTC. It codes for CASSSTGARYGYTF.

The V call is TRBV7-3, the J call TRBJ2-1; TRBD1 matches at 8 bases. The CDR3 totals 16 residues. CDR1 SGHTA and CDR2 FQGTGA come from the germline V gene. The V and J ends lost 5 bases and 0 bases, in that order; junction bases with no gene match: 6. The CDR3 nucleotides are TGTGCCAGCAGCACGACAGGGGCCAGCTCCTACAATGAGCAGTTCTTC. Translating it yields CASSTTGASSYNEQFF.

V gene TRBV7-8 combines with J gene TRBJ2-5, with 7 bases that match TRBD1. Germline trimming cut 1 base from V and 3 bases from J; bases unmatched to any gene: 11. CDR1 is SGHVS and CDR2 is FQNEAQ in the germline V gene. The CDR3 spans 17 residues. CDR3 nucleotide sequence: TGTGCCAGCAGCTTAGGAGTATACCCGGGACAGAAAGAGACCCAGTACTTC. Amino acids: CASSLGVYPGQKETQYF.

The sample holds one count of this clone. The rearrangement uses TRBV27 and TRBJ1-2; D possibly corresponds to TRBD1 (5 bases). Germline lookup yields CDR1 MNHEY and CDR2 SMNVEV (reference sequence). The CDR3 contains 14 residues. V lost 7 bases and J lost 4, with 16 bases in between. The CDR3 protein is CASTDSTGGYGYTF. The DNA for the CDR3 is TGTGCCAGCACCGACAGCACCGGCGGCTATGGCTACACCTTC.

The V and J genes are TRBV5-6 and TRBJ2-6; D remains unclear. The CDR3 consists of 18 residues. Trimming pared 1 base from V and 2 bases from J, leaving 16 bases between. Germline V gene sequence: CDR1 SGHDT, CDR2 YYEEEE. The DNA for the CDR3 is TGTGCCAGCAGCTTGCCCGTCACGTCCGCGGCTGGGGCCAACGTCCTGACTTTC. Its protein is CASSLPVTSAAGANVLTF.

V is TRBV9 and J is TRBJ2-3; 8 bases are shared with TRBD2. Germline V gene data show CDR1 as SGDLS and CDR2 as YYNGEE. V lost 0 bases to trimming and J lost 6 bases; unmatched junction nucleotides: 6. CDR3 length: 15 residues. CDR3 protein: CASSVVTGGADTQYF. The CDR3 DNA follows: TGTGCCAGCAGCGTAGTGACGGGGGGGGCTGATACGCAGTATTTT.

The rearrangement links TRBV7-9 to TRBJ1-4, with D tentatively TRBD1 (5 bases). Germline V gene sequence: CDR1 SEHNR, CDR2 FQNEAQ (reference sequence). Trimming took 4 bases from V and 6 from J, leaving 15 bases between them. This CDR3 is 15 amino acids long. The CDR3 DNA sequence: TGTGCCAGCAGCTGGTTCCAGGGTGGAGATGAAAAACTGTTTTTT. The encoded protein is CASSWFQGGDEKLFF.

The chain recombines TRBV7-6 with TRBJ2-5; a possible D gene is TRBD2 (5 bases). The germline gives CDR1 SGHVS, CDR2 FNYEAQ. V lost 5 bases and J lost 5, with 18 bases in between. The CDR3 extends over 15 amino acids. The CDR3 nucleotides are TGTGCCAGCAGCCCCGGGAAGATTGCATTGGAGACCCAGTACTTC. It encodes CASSPGKIALETQYF.

The V gene is TRBV18, the J gene TRBJ1-2; perhaps TRBD1 as D (5 bases). Deletions cut 6 bases from V and 3 bases from J, with 14 bases between. CDR3 length: 14 residues. CDR1 and CDR2 (germline): KGHSH, LQKENI. CDR3 in DNA: TGTGCCAGCTCTCAGGGTTTCTCGTACTATGGCTACACCTTC. This gives the protein CASSQGFSYYGYTF.